One sample yielded the 8 T cell receptor beta chains listed below, sequenced in a study of cytomegalovirus exposure and HLA in healthy donors. The PCR used 60 Vbeta and 13 Jbeta primers. The data were produced by immunoSEQ multiplex PCR, yet TCRdb's version contains in-frame clones alone and is incomplete. The sample consists of about 120,000 clones, 50% to 70% of them appearing once. Material for sequencing was PBMCs. Source of these receptors: a woman aged 40 to 50 in good health and CMV-seropositive.

This sequence joins TRBV9 and TRBJ2-5; D may be TRBD1 (6 bases). The ends were cut back, 0 bases at V and 5 bases at J, with 8 bases in the middle. CDR3 length: 13 residues. Germline V gene sequence: CDR1 SGDLS, CDR2 YYNGEE. The chain's CDR3 is CASSVDRAETQYF. DNA for the CDR3: TGTGCCAGCAGCGTAGACAGGGCGGAGACCCAGTACTTC.

This chain uses TRBV7-2 with TRBJ2-1, with 11 bases fitting TRBD1. The CDR3 sequence is 16 residues long. CDR1 is SGHTA, CDR2 FQGNSA, per germline. The trim removed 5 bases at V and 7 bases at J, leaving 10 bases unmatched. The chain's CDR3 is CASSRDAGTGGNEQFF. The DNA for the CDR3 is TGTGCCAGCAGCCGAGACGCCGGGACAGGGGGGAATGAGCAGTTCTTC.

This chain connects TRBV6-4 to TRBJ2-5; 13 positions match TRBD2. The V gene end was trimmed by 6 bases and the J gene end by 4 bases; junction bases not matched to a gene: 5. This CDR3 has 15 amino acids. Germline lookup yields CDR1 MRHNA and CDR2 SNTAGT. As DNA, the CDR3 is TGTGCCAGCAGCCGACTAGCGGGAGGATCAGAGACCCAGTACTTC. This encodes CASSRLAGGSETQYF.

This chain joins TRBV5-4 and TRBJ2-3; perhaps TRBD2 as D (6 bases). V was clipped by 4 bases and J by 1 base, with 13 bases between them. From germline, CDR1 is SGHNT and CDR2 YYREEE (reference sequence). The CDR3 covers 15 residues. CDR3 loop: CASSHNSGGTDTQYF. The CDR3 region has the DNA TGTGCCAGCAGCCATAATAGCGGTGGCACAGATACGCAGTATTTT. The whole variable domain, filled in from reference TRBV5-4 and TRBJ2-3, reads ETGVTQSPTHLIKTRGQQVTLRCSSQSGHNTVSWYQQALGQGPQFIFQYYREEENGRGNFPPRFSGLQFPNYSSELNVNALELDDSALYLCASSHNSGGTDTQYFGPGTRLTVL.

The J gene is TRBJ2-5, the V gene TRBV7-8; D might be TRBD2 (6 bases). Per germline, CDR1 SGHVS and CDR2 FQNEAQ. This CDR3 has 14 amino acids. The V end lost 5 bases, the J end lost 5 bases, and 15 bases lay between the germline ends. Here the CDR3 DNA reads TGTGCCAGCAGCCCCCAGGTTGGAGGGGAGACCCAGTACTTC. This codes for CASSPQVGGETQYF.

The chain links TRBV29-1 to TRBJ2-7, with TRBD2 matching over 7 bases. CDR1 and CDR2 from the germline V gene are SQVTM and ANQGSEA. The CDR3 length is 12 residues. Trimming removed 4 bases from V and 7 bases from J; junction bases left unmatched: 7. The CDR3 bases are TGCAGCGTTGTATCGGGGGGATATGAGCAGTACTTC. Protein product: CSVVSGGYEQYF.

CDR3 amino acids: CASSLDLEGATDTQYF. DNA of the CDR3: TGTGCCAGCAGCCTCGACCTTGAGGGCGCGACAGATACGCAGTATTTT. The chain links TRBV7-2 to TRBJ2-3; weak D call: TRBD2 (5 bases). CDR1 and CDR2 (germline): SGHTA, FQGNSA. Trimming stripped 5 bases from V and 3 bases from J, with 18 bases between. The CDR3 covers 16 residues.

V usage is TRBV11-2 and J usage is TRBJ2-7; 10 bases are a match to TRBD2. With V trimmed by 2 bases and J by 9 bases, 13 bases remained unmatched. Germline CDR1 reads SGHAT; CDR2 reads FQNNGV. The length of the CDR3 is 16 residues. The CDR3 nucleotides are TGTGCCAGCAGCTTAACTAGCGGGAAGTCTGCGTTATGGCAGTACTTC. This sequence encodes CASSLTSGKSALWQYF.